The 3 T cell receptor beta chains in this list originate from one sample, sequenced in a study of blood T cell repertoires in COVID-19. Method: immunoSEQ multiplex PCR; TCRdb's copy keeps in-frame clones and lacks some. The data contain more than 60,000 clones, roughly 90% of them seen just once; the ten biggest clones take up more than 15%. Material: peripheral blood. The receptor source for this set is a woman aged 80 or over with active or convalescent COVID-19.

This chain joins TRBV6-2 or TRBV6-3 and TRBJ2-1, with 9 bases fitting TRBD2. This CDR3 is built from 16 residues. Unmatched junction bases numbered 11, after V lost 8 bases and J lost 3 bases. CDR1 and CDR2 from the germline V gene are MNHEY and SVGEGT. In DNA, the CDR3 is TGTGCCAGCGGCCGGGGGGGAGCGGGGGGCTACAATGAGCAGTTCTTC. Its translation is CASGRGGAGGYNEQFF.

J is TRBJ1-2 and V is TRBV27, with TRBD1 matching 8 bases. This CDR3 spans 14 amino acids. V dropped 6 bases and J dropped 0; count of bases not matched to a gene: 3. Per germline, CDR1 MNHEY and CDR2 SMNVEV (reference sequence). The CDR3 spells CASRPTGANYGYTF. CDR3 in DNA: TGTGCCAGCAGGCCGACAGGGGCTAACTATGGCTACACCTTC.

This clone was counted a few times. The DNA for the CDR3 is TGTGCCAGCAGTGTGACAGGGGTCAGGGAGCAGTACTTC. Translation gives CASSVTGVREQYF. The chain uses TRBV13 and TRBJ2-7, with TRBD1 matching 8 bases. CDR3 length: 13 residues. Germline CDR1 PRHDT, CDR2 FYEKMQ (reference sequence). V shed 6 bases, J shed 7 bases, and the junction held 8 bases outside the gene matches. Full variable domain (remainder filled in from reference TRBV13 and TRBJ2-7): AAGVIQSPRHLIKEKRETATLKCYPIPRHDTVYWYQQGPGQDPQFLISFYEKMQSDKGSIPDRFSAQQFSDYHSELNMSSLELGDSALYFCASSVTGVREQYFGPGTRLTVT.